The text below deals with one TCR beta chain. The treatment here: randomized to nivolumab then ipilimumab (arm A) or the reverse (arm B). None of the patients previously received DNA-damaging chemotherapy. PBMC sorting kept live CD3+CD8+ cells without CD19 or CD56. Here immunoSEQ multiplex PCR was the method, and the copy in TCRdb shows in-frame clones only, minus some. Of about 28,000 clones in the sample, about 89% were seen once. This specimen belongs to a study of sequential checkpoint blockade in melanoma. About the research overall: Arm A got nivolumab then ipilimumab; arm B the reverse, 1:1. After both sequences, patients received maintenance nivolumab.

This clonotype was obtained from a human donor with melanoma. The material sequenced was CD8+ T cells sorted from blood (inferred from file names), taken from a patient given nivolumab and ipilimumab in sequence.

The CDR3 bases are TGCGCCAGCAGCTTGACAGGGGGAGAATACGAGCAGTACTTC. Translating gives CASSLTGGEYEQYF. V and J are TRBV5-1 and TRBJ2-7; 8 positions match TRBD1. The CDR3 is made up of 14 amino acids. V lost 1 base and J lost 4; bases outside the gene matches: 4. Germline CDR1 reads SGHRS; CDR2 reads YFSETQ. Supplemented by reference TRBV5-1 and TRBJ2-7, the full variable domain reads KAGVTQTPRYLIKTRGQQVTLSCSPISGHRSVSWYQQTPGQGLQFLFEYFSETQRNKGNFPGRFSGRQFSNSRSEMNVSTLELGDSALYLCASSLTGGEYEQYFGPGTRLTVT.